The clone carrying this T cell receptor beta chain was detected a few times. Its antigen is unidentified. The data are from a study of blood T cells in healthy people across ages. Study at large: The capture of about one barcoded beta molecule per two T cells was achieved by template switching. Study results and limitations: When set beside aged donors, long-lived donors presented more naive CD4+ cells and higher diversity.

A J-beta primer mix and a sample-barcoded 5' primer were used in a second PCR of roughly 6 to 12 cycles. Sequencing of every sample gave 3 million or more CDR3-containing paired-end reads. MiXCR, applied by TCRdb to the 5' RACE reads, yields one record per CDR3 protein. The table shows more than 1.4 million distinct CDR3 sequences, with about 43% occurring only once. Healthy individuals of Caucasian origin from Russia, aged about 6 to 100, served as donors. The V and J ends lost 2 bases and 10 bases respectively, with 10 bases between them. Germline V gene data show CDR1 as SGHDT and CDR2 as YYEEEE. The CDR3 loop spans 12 amino acids.

The specimen sequenced was blood. The rearrangement joins TRBV5-6 to TRBJ2-1; D remains unclear. This receptor was obtained from a woman aged 18-29 years in good health. The CDR3 sequence is CASSFMWQEQFF. The CDR3 DNA sequence: TGTGCCAGCAGCTTTATGTGGCAAGAGCAGTTCTTC. Together with reference TRBV5-6 and TRBJ2-1, the CDR3 gives the full variable domain: DAGVTQSPTHLIKTRGQQVTLRCSPKSGHDTVSWYQQALGQGPQFIFQYYEEEERQRGNFPDRFSGHQFPNYSSELNVNALLLGDSALYLCASSFMWQEQFFGPGTRLTVL.